This TCR beta chain was recovered during a study of cytomegalovirus exposure and HLA in healthy donors. The study, taken as a whole, reports: For TCR beta chains, V- and J-gene trimming was later linked to a missense DCLRE1C variant. TCR beta chains numbering 150 to 200 were designated cytomegalovirus-associated.

Germline CDR1 MNHEY, CDR2 SMNVEV (reference sequence). This CDR3 has 14 residues. V lost 1 base and J lost 2, with 6 bases in between. In regard to this clone: Its antigen is not identified.

A multiplex PCR was run with 60 Vbeta primers and 13 Jbeta primers. Clones were read by immunoSEQ multiplex PCR, and TCRdb kept only the in-frame ones, dropping some. This table holds about 120,000 clones, 81% found once. The rearrangement joins TRBV27 to TRBJ1-5; no firm D call. The material sequenced was PBMCs. This sequence originates from a woman in her twenties or thirties in good health and CMV-seronegative. Here the CDR3 DNA reads TGTGCCAGCAGTTTATTCCGGGGCAATCAGCCCCAGCATTTT. Residues: CASSLFRGNQPQHF.